Below are 26 T cell receptor beta chains sequenced from a single sample in a study of blood T cells in healthy people across ages. Next came a second PCR, run for about 7 to 12 cycles, which used a sample-barcoded 5' primer along with a J-beta primer mix. MiXCR, applied by TCRdb to the 5' RACE reads, yields one record per CDR3 protein. The sample has 1.5 million to 2 million distinct CDR3 sequences; around 36% are singletons. Sequencing was performed on blood. Receptors were obtained from a woman aged 25 to 45 in good health.

V gene TRBV6-1 combines with J gene TRBJ2-1; TRBD2 agrees at 9 bases. In germline, CDR1 is MNHNS, CDR2 SASEGT. CDR3 size: 15 residues. The J segment lost 2 bases and the V segment lost 6 bases, leaving 5 bases of the junction unmatched. The CDR3 loop is CASRDGLAPYNEQFF. The CDR3 nucleotides read TGTGCCAGCAGGGACGGACTAGCGCCCTACAATGAGCAGTTCTTC.

As regards this clonotype: This sequence may be a read error, since a much larger clone differs from it by one base. The chain couples TRBV29-1 to TRBJ2-1, with 7 bases aligning to TRBD2. Germline CDR1 is SQVTM and CDR2 is ANQGSEA. This CDR3 comprises 14 residues. With 4 bases clipped from V and 6 bases from J, the junction kept 9 bases outside the gene matches. In DNA form, the CDR3 reads TGCAGCGTTGTAGGCGGGAGTACCTGCAATGAGCAGTTCTTC. Its protein product is CSVVGGSTCNEQFF.

The CDR3 DNA reads TGCAGTGCTATGTCTAGCGGGTCCAGTATGCACAATGAGCAGTTCTTC. Its protein product is CSAMSSGSSMHNEQFF. V usage is TRBV20-1 and J usage is TRBJ2-1; 8 bases map to TRBD2. This CDR3 has 16 amino acids. Germline loops: CDR1 DFQATT, CDR2 SNEGSKA (reference sequence). Losses at the gene ends were 4 bases for V and 5 bases for J; bases not matched to a gene: 13.

This chain joins TRBV10-3 and TRBJ1-1; D unresolved. This CDR3 has 13 residues. The germline V gene has CDR1 ENHRY and CDR2 SYGVKD. Trimming took 7 bases from V and 6 from J, leaving 15 bases between them. The CDR3 here is CAITTSKDAEAFF. The CDR3 DNA sequence: TGTGCCATCACCACATCGAAGGACGCTGAAGCTTTCTTT.

J is TRBJ1-2 and V is TRBV9, with 10 bases fitting TRBD1. Germline V gene data show CDR1 as SGDLS and CDR2 as YYNGEE. After removal of 4 bases from V and 5 bases from J, the junction contained 11 bases not matched to a gene. CDR3 length: 16 amino acids. CDR3 coding DNA: TGTGCCAGCAGCCCACAAAGGGACAGGGGCCGGTATGGCTACACCTTC. It codes for CASSPQRDRGRYGYTF.

The genes are TRBV2 and TRBJ2-1; the D is unclear. The CDR3 runs 13 residues. CDR1 and CDR2 from the germline V gene are SNHLY and FYNNEI. V lost 4 bases and J 4 bases, leaving 8 bases between the germline ends. The CDR3: CASSGTLYNEQFF. The DNA for the CDR3 is TGTGCCAGCAGTGGGACCCTGTACAATGAGCAGTTCTTC.

The rearrangement uses TRBV5-1 and TRBJ2-5, with D perhaps matching TRBD2 (6 bases). The J call may be wrong; the DNA end is better matched by TRBJ2-1. The CDR3 has 14 residues. The germline V gene encodes CDR1 SGHRS and CDR2 YFSETQ. The CDR3 loop reads CASSLGGVQETQFF. CDR3 DNA sequence: TGCGCCAGCAGCTTGGGGGGGGTTCAAGAGACCCAGTTCTTC.

The chain links TRBV25-1 to TRBJ2-7, with TRBD1 matching 8 bases. Trimming at V came to 4 bases and at J to 5 bases, leaving 10 bases not matched to a gene. The germline CDR1 and CDR2 sequences are MGHDK and SYGVNS. The CDR3 runs to 15 residues. CDR3 sequence: CASSGEQGALHEQYF. DNA for the CDR3: TGTGCCAGCAGTGGGGAGCAGGGGGCACTCCACGAGCAGTACTTC.

This clonotype was picked up a small number of times. The V and J genes are TRBV20-1 and TRBJ2-7, with 8 positions matching TRBD1. This CDR3 has 12 residues. The germline V gene has CDR1 DFQATT and CDR2 SNEGSKA (reference sequence). V lost 3 bases to trimming and J lost 6 bases; unmatched junction nucleotides: 4. This CDR3 is CSASGQGSEQYF. CDR3 sequence (DNA): TGCAGTGCTAGCGGACAGGGAAGCGAGCAGTACTTC.

The chain employs TRBV30 and TRBJ2-5; maybe TRBD2 (5 bases). Matching the DNA end better, TRBJ2-7 makes the J call doubtful. This CDR3 contains 13 residues. The germline CDR1 and CDR2 sequences are GTSNPN and SVGIG (reference sequence). This chain's CDR3 is CAWGGGPIYEQYF. CDR3 coding DNA: TGTGCCTGGGGAGGAGGCCCCATCTACGAGCAGTACTTC.

This clonotype was seen at least ten times. This chain joins TRBV7-3 and TRBJ2-5; possible D gene TRBD1, 6 bases. CDR1 SGHTA and CDR2 FQGTGA come from the germline V gene. The CDR3 runs 15 residues. The V and J ends lost 5 bases and 2 bases respectively, with 15 bases between them. CDR3: CASSISRGGQETQYF. The CDR3 nucleotides read TGTGCCAGCAGCATAAGCAGGGGTGGGCAAGAGACCCAGTACTTC.

The rearrangement links TRBV28 to TRBJ2-1; no clear D gene. Germline V gene sequence: CDR1 MDHEN, CDR2 SYDVKM. V was cut by 3 bases and J by 12 bases, with 15 bases left in between. This CDR3 comprises 13 residues. The chain's CDR3 is CASSFSASKGQFF. The DNA for the CDR3 is TGTGCCAGCAGTTTTTCCGCTAGTAAGGGGCAGTTCTTC.

This rearrangement joins TRBV4-2 to TRBJ2-1; the D gene could be TRBD1 or TRBD2 (6 bases each). This CDR3 has 14 amino acids. Trimming cost V 7 bases and J 5 bases, with 15 bases left between them. Looked up from germline, CDR1 is LGHNA and CDR2 is YNFKEQ. The CDR3 reads CASTYGGAHNEQFF. The CDR3 DNA reads TGTGCCAGCACTTACGGGGGCGCCCACAATGAGCAGTTCTTC.

The count of this clonotype is one. The chain recombines TRBV7-2 with TRBJ2-1, with D possibly being TRBD1 or TRBD2 (5 bases each). The end of the DNA fits TRBJ2-7 better, so the J call may be wrong. The germline V gene has CDR1 SGHTA and CDR2 FQGNSA. The CDR3 has 13 residues. DNA for the CDR3: TGTGCCAGCACCCGGGACCCTGTCTATGAGCAGTACTTC. It is translated as CASTRDPVYEQYF.

This clonotype appeared a few times. This chain connects TRBV4-2 to TRBJ1-2, with D unresolved. The CDR3 is made up of 14 amino acids. Germline CDR1 reads LGHNA; CDR2 reads YNFKEQ. V was trimmed by 1 base and J by 4 bases, leaving 10 bases between them. CDR3 nucleotides: TGTGCCAGCAGCCAAGTAAACTTAGCCTATGGCTACACCTTC. Its translation: CASSQVNLAYGYTF.

Ten or more counts support this clonotype. V and J are TRBV4-1 and TRBJ2-7; TRBD2 aligns across 9 bases. Germline CDR1 and CDR2: MGHRA and YSYEKL. The trim removed 1 base at V and 2 bases at J, leaving 6 bases unmatched. The CDR3 covers 16 residues. DNA for the CDR3: TGCGCCAGCAGCCAAGGAGGGCTAGCGGGAACCTACGAGCAGTACTTC. It yields the protein CASSQGGLAGTYEQYF.

In this sample, this clonotype turned up a few times. The chain recombines TRBV9 with TRBJ2-1; 8 positions match TRBD2. After removal of 0 bases from V and 5 bases from J, the junction contained 4 bases not matched to a gene. The germline V gene encodes CDR1 SGDLS and CDR2 YYNGEE. The length of the CDR3 is 15 residues. CDR3 residues: CASSVDGGVHNEQFF. The CDR3 nucleotides are TGTGCCAGCAGCGTAGACGGGGGGGTCCACAATGAGCAGTTCTTC. Full variable domain (remainder filled in from reference TRBV9 and TRBJ2-1): DSGVTQTPKHLITATGQRVTLRCSPRSGDLSVYWYQQSLDQGLQFLIQYYNGEERAKGNILERFSAQQFPDLHSELNLSSLELGDSALYFCASSVDGGVHNEQFFGPGTRLTVL.

Regarding this clonotype: Compared with germline, one end of the junction differs, possibly owing to a read error. This sequence joins TRBV11-2 and TRBJ2-1; 7 bases map to TRBD2. The CDR3 covers 19 residues. Looked up from germline, CDR1 is SGHAT and CDR2 is FQNNGV. CDR3 residues: CACSQRPRSGVSSYNEQFF. The CDR3 DNA reads TGTGCCTGCAGCCAAAGGCCTAGGAGCGGGGTTAGCTCCTACAATGAGCAGTTCTTC.

V usage is TRBV20-1 and J usage is TRBJ2-7; no firm D call. CDR3 size: 13 residues. CDR1 and CDR2 from the germline V gene are DFQATT and SNEGSKA (reference sequence). Trimming shortened V by 6 bases and J by 4 bases, and 16 bases separated the two germline ends. The CDR3: CSAPAQSVYEQYF. CDR3 DNA: TGCAGTGCCCCGGCGCAGTCTGTGTACGAGCAGTACTTC.

This chain uses TRBV20-1 with TRBJ1-2; D might be TRBD1 (5 bases). Trimming removed 1 base at V and 1 base at J, with 10 bases between. CDR3 size: 14 residues. Germline CDR1 DFQATT, CDR2 SNEGSKA (reference sequence). The CDR3 DNA sequence: TGCAGTGCTAGAGGGGCAGGGAATAACTATGGCTACACCTTC. Amino acid sequence: CSARGAGNNYGYTF.

Worth noting for this clonotype: Germline is not matched at one junction end, which may reflect a read error. V is TRBV20-1 and J is TRBJ1-1; TRBD1 might be the D (5 bases). This CDR3 comprises 12 residues. Germline CDR1 is DFQATT and CDR2 is SNEGSKA (reference sequence). CDR3 DNA: TGCAGTGTAACGCGGGGGAACACCGAAGCTTTCTTT. It encodes CSVTRGNTEAFF.

The chain links TRBV10-3 to TRBJ1-5; weak D call: TRBD1 (5 bases). CDR3 length equals 14 residues. Germline CDR1 is ENHRY and CDR2 is SYGVKD. Trimming took off 2 bases at V and 6 bases at J, with 11 bases between the two ends. DNA of the CDR3: TGTGCCATCAGTGAGGCCCAGGGTTTTCAGCCCCAGCATTTT. Its translation is CAISEAQGFQPQHF.

The chain carries TRBV25-1 and TRBJ1-1; D uncertain. V was shortened by 6 bases and J by 4 bases, with 12 bases between the two germline ends. CDR3 size: 13 residues. CDR1 and CDR2 from the germline V gene are MGHDK and SYGVNS. The CDR3 DNA sequence: TGTGCCAGCAGAGAAGGGCGGATCACTGAAGCTTTCTTT. Translation gives CASREGRITEAFF.

This sequence joins TRBV3-1 and TRBJ2-5; D not certain. Germline CDR1 LGHDT, CDR2 YNNKEL (reference sequence). The germline V and J ends were trimmed by 4 bases and 4 bases, with 13 bases remaining between them. The CDR3 has 14 amino acids. DNA for the CDR3: TGTGCCAGCAGCCCTACTTCTTCGGCAGAGACCCAGTACTTC. Translation gives CASSPTSSAETQYF.

This clonotype was observed a single time. The chain uses TRBV29-1 and TRBJ1-1; D not resolved. Per the germline V gene, CDR1 is SQVTM and CDR2 is ANQGSEA. V lost 1 base to trimming and J lost 1 base, with 7 bases between them. The CDR3 consists of 13 residues. The chain's CDR3 is CSVEVQRNTEAFF. CDR3 in DNA: TGCAGCGTTGAAGTACAGAGGAACACTGAAGCTTTCTTT. The full variable domain, rest sourced from reference TRBV29-1 and TRBJ1-1, is SAVISQKPSRDICQRGTSLTIQCQVDSQVTMMFWYRQQPGQSLTLIATANQGSEATYESGFVIDKFPISRPNLTFSTLTVSNMSPEDSSIYLCSVEVQRNTEAFFGQGTRLTVV.

This clonotype came up a few times. CDR3 nucleotides: TGTGCCACCAGCAGAGATGTCCCGACAGGATCAGTGGAGACCCAGTACTTC. Amino acid sequence: CATSRDVPTGSVETQYF. This chain links TRBV15 with TRBJ2-5, with a weak D call TRBD1 (6 bases). This CDR3 has 17 residues. CDR1 LNHNV and CDR2 YYDKDF come from the germline V gene (reference sequence). Between the trimmed V and J ends, which lost 0 bases and 5 bases, there was a span of 19 bases.